This T cell receptor (beta chain) was profiled in a study of PD-1 blockade in classical Hodgkin lymphoma. The patients all showed relapse after autologous stem cell transplantation, while their brentuximab vedotin exposure varied. Relapsed/refractory classical Hodgkin lymphoma patients had complete, partial or progressive responses. General observations from the study: For complete responders, baseline diversity was comparable to that of newly diagnosed patients. Healthy donors were reported to have higher baseline TCR diversity than newly diagnosed patients. The authors excluded patients who started nivolumab under 1 year after ASCT.

Worth noting for this clone: Its antigen is unknown.

Only in-frame clones appear in the TCRdb table, and some are missing; sequencing was by immunoSEQ multiplex PCR. The table has fewer than 100,000 clones, about nine tenths seen once. Germline trimming cut 5 bases from V and 0 bases from J; bases unmatched to any gene: 3. This CDR3 is built from 17 residues. In germline, CDR1 is PRHDT, CDR2 FYEKMQ (reference sequence). The source material was peripheral blood mononuclear cells (PBMCs), sampled at baseline. This sequence originates from a human donor with classical Hodgkin lymphoma. The V and J genes are TRBV13 and TRBJ2-1, with TRBD2 identical over 14 bases. The CDR3 sequence is CASSLGTSGSSYNEQFF. The CDR3 DNA reads TGTGCCAGCAGCCTGGGGACTAGCGGGAGCTCCTACAATGAGCAGTTCTTC. Using reference TRBV13 and TRBJ2-1 for the parts outside the CDR3, the full variable domain is AAGVIQSPRHLIKEKRETATLKCYPIPRHDTVYWYQQGPGQDPQFLISFYEKMQSDKGSIPDRFSAQQFSDYHSELNMSSLELGDSALYFCASSLGTSGSSYNEQFFGPGTRLTVL.